The 9 T cell receptor beta chains below were found in one sample sequenced in a study of CD8 T cells in ankylosing spondylitis. TCRdb reanalysed the 5' RACE reads using MiXCR and keeps one entry per CDR3 protein. This table has more than 150,000 distinct CDR3 sequences, around 13% appearing once. The specimen was blood, either unsorted or a sorted T cell fraction (not recorded which). The source of these receptors is a male donor with ankylosing spondylitis or in good health (not recorded which).

This chain uses TRBV4-1 with TRBJ2-7; the match to TRBD2 covers 9 bases. The germline CDR1 and CDR2 sequences are MGHRA and YSYEKL. This CDR3 region has 15 residues. V shed 3 bases and J 0 bases; nucleotides not matched to a gene: 3. CDR3 bases: TGCGCCAGCAGCCATGTTAGCGGGAGCTCCTACGAGCAGTACTTC. As protein: CASSHVSGSSYEQYF.

This clonotype was detected only a few times. The chain has TRBV13 and TRBJ2-6; TRBD1 matches at 10 bases. The CDR3 covers 18 residues. With 5 bases clipped from V and 0 bases from J, the junction kept 7 bases outside the gene matches. Per germline, CDR1 PRHDT and CDR2 FYEKMQ (reference sequence). In DNA, the CDR3 is TGTGCCAGCAGCCCGGGACAGGGGATTAGCTCTGGGGCCAACGTCCTGACTTTC. Translation: CASSPGQGISSGANVLTF.

A few counts support this clonotype. V and J are TRBV6-1 and TRBJ1-1; D gene unclear. With 3 bases removed from V and 2 bases from J, the gap between germline ends came to 10 bases. Germline assignment: CDR1 MNHNS and CDR2 SASEGT. The CDR3 consists of 14 residues. The CDR3 here is CASSEPGENTEAFF. The CDR3 nucleotides are TGTGCCAGCAGTGAGCCCGGGGAAAACACTGAAGCTTTCTTT.

This chain links TRBV7-9 with TRBJ2-1, with TRBD2 matching over 9 bases. From germline, CDR1 is SEHNR and CDR2 FQNEAQ (reference sequence). This CDR3 spans 16 amino acids. After removal of 1 base from V and 8 bases from J, the junction contained 9 bases not matched to a gene. The CDR3 coding sequence is TGTGCCAGCAGCTTAGATAGCGGGGGCCCCTGGGATGAGCAGTTCTTC. Translation: CASSLDSGGPWDEQFF.

The chain is built from TRBV10-2 and TRBJ1-1, with D hard to call. The CDR3 is 13 residues long. The germline V gene encodes CDR1 WSHSY and CDR2 SAAADI. The V end was cut by 6 bases, the J end by 4 bases, with 12 bases between. The CDR3 DNA is TGCGCCAGCAGCCCCGGGGAATCCACTGAAGCTTTCTTT. The encoded protein is CASSPGESTEAFF.

This sequence joins TRBV19 and TRBJ2-7, with 9 bases matching TRBD1. V lost 4 bases to trimming and J lost 2 bases; unmatched junction nucleotides: 3. The CDR3 is 14 residues long. In germline, CDR1 is LNHDA, CDR2 SQIVND (reference sequence). The DNA of the CDR3 is TGTGCCAGTAGTAGTTACAGGGGGCCCTACGAGCAGTACTTC. Translation gives CASSSYRGPYEQYF.

This clonotype came up a few times. The chain recombines TRBV12-3 or TRBV12-4 with TRBJ2-7; 9 positions match TRBD1. The CDR3 contains 13 residues. V lost 3 bases, J lost 6 bases, and 3 bases stayed unmatched. CDR3 bases: TGTGCCAGCAGTTTCGGGGACAGGGTCGAGCAGTACTTC. It codes for CASSFGDRVEQYF.

This clonotype was seen more than once but under ten times. V is TRBV10-3 and J is TRBJ2-2; TRBD1 agrees at 10 bases. The CDR3 runs to 17 residues. J gave up 6 bases and V 2 bases, and 9 bases lay outside the gene matches. The germline V gene encodes CDR1 ENHRY and CDR2 SYGVKD. In DNA, the CDR3 is TGTGCCATCAGTGAGGGAGAGGGACAGGGGTTGGCCGGGGAGCTGTTTTTT. Translating gives CAISEGEGQGLAGELFF.

This clonotype was counted at least ten times. The chain recombines TRBV7-8 with TRBJ2-7, with 11 bases identical to TRBD1. The CDR3 totals 19 residues. Trimming took 5 bases from V and 1 from J; bases not matched to a gene: 16. CDR1 SGHVS and CDR2 FQNEAQ come from the germline V gene. CDR3 coding DNA: TGTGCCAGCAGCCCTCCCCGGGACAGGGGGATTGGATGGTCCTACGAGCAGTACTTC. Amino acid sequence: CASSPPRDRGIGWSYEQYF.